Below, one T cell receptor (beta chain) is given with its context. Its antigen is not identified. The data were obtained in a study of T cell responses to AZD1222 COVID-19 vaccine. General study points: Baseline seropositivity characterized only 5 to 7 AZD1222 recipients.

Germline values: CDR1 MNHEY, CDR2 SMNVEV (reference sequence). This CDR3 is 18 amino acids long. TCRdb's copy holds only in-frame clones and misses some; the assay was immunoSEQ multiplex PCR. The sample has fewer than 110,000 clones; 90% are singletons. The receptor was isolated from an adult in good health. The chain links TRBV27 to TRBJ2-1; 13 bases fit TRBD2. The sample in question was peripheral blood, obtained on day 0 of AZD1222 vaccination. The CDR3: CGAIFSWTSGGQGDEQFF. The CDR3 DNA sequence: TGTGGAGCGATATTCTCGTGGACTAGCGGGGGCCAGGGGGATGAGCAGTTCTTC.